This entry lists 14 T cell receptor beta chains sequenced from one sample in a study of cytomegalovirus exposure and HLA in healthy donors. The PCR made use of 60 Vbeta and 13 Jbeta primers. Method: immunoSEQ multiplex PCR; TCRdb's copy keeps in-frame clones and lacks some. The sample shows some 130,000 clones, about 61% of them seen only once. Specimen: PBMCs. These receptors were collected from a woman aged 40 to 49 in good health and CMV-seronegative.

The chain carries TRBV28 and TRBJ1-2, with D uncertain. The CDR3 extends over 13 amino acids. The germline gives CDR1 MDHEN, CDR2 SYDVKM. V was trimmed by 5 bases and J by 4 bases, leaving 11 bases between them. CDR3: CASSLAPIYGYTF. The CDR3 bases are TGTGCCAGCAGTCTAGCCCCCATCTATGGCTACACCTTC.

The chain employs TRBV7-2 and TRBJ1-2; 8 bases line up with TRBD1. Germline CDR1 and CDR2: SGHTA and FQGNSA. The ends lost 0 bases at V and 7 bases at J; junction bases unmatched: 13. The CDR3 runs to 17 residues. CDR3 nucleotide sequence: TGTGCCAGCAGCTTAGCCGGAGTACTAGGACAGGGCTCTGGCTACACCTTC. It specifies CASSLAGVLGQGSGYTF.

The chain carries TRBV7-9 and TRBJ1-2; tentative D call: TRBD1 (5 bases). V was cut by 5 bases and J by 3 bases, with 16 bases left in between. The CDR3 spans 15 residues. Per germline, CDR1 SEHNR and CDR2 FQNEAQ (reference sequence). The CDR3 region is CASSLATGGDYGYTF. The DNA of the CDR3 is TGTGCCAGCAGCCTGGCGACGGGAGGGGACTATGGCTACACCTTC.

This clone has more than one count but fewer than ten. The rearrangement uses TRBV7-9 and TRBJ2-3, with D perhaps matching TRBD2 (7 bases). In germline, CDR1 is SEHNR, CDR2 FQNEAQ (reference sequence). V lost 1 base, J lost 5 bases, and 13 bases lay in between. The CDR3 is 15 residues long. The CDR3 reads CASSLDGGPGDTQYF. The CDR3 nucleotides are TGTGCCAGCAGCTTAGACGGGGGGCCAGGAGATACGCAGTATTTT.

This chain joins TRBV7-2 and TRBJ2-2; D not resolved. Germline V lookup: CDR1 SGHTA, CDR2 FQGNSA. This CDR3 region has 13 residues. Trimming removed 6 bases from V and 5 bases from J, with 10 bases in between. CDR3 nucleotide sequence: TGTGCCAGCAGTTCCCAGATTACCGGGGAGCTGTTTTTT. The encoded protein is CASSSQITGELFF.

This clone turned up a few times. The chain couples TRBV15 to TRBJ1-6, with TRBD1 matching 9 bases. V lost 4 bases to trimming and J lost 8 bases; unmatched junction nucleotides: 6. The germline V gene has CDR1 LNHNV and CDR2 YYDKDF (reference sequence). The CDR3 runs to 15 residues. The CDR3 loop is CATSKPGQGYSPLHF. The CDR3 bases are TGTGCCACCAGCAAACCGGGACAGGGATATTCACCCCTCCACTTT.

DNA of the CDR3: TGCGCCAGCAGCTTGGGGACAGAGGCCAACGTCCTGACTTTC. This encodes CASSLGTEANVLTF. The rearrangement uses TRBV5-1 and TRBJ2-6; tentative D call: TRBD1 (6 bases). V dropped 0 bases and J dropped 6 bases, with 7 bases sitting between them. The CDR3 loop spans 14 amino acids. The germline gives CDR1 SGHRS, CDR2 YFSETQ.

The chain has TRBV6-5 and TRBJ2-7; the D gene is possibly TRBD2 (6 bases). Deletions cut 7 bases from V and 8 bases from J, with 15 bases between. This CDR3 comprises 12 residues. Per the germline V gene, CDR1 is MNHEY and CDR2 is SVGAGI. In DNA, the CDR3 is TGTGCCAGCACCGGGGGTATGGGGAAGCAGTACTTC. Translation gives CASTGGMGKQYF.

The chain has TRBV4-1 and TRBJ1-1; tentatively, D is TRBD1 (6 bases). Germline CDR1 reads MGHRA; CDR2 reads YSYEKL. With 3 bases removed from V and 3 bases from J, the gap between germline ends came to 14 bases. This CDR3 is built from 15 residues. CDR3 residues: CASSQTYREDTEAFF. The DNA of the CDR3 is TGCGCCAGCAGCCAGACCTACAGGGAAGACACTGAAGCTTTCTTT.

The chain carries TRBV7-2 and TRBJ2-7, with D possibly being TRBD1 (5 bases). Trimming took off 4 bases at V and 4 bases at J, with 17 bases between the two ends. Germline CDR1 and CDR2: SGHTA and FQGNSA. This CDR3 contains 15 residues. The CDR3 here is CASSSRNPRDYEQYF. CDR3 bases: TGTGCCAGCAGCTCCCGGAACCCCAGGGATTACGAGCAGTACTTC.

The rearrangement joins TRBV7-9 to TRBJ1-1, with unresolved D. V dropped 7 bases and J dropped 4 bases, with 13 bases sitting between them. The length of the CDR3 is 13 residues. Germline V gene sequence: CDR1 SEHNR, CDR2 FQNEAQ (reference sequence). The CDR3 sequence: CASTSRRVTEAFF. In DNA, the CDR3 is TGTGCCAGCACCTCCCGGAGGGTCACTGAAGCTTTCTTT.

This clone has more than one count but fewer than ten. The CDR3 is CASSQAGDNTEAFF. The CDR3 bases are TGTGCCAGCAGCCAAGCAGGGGACAACACTGAAGCTTTCTTT. This chain connects TRBV14 to TRBJ1-1, with D possibly TRBD1 on 6 matching bases. Germline V lookup: CDR1 SGHDN, CDR2 FVKESK. Trimming removed 1 base at V and 2 bases at J, with 8 bases between. The CDR3 loop spans 14 amino acids. Complete variable domain (other parts from reference TRBV14 and TRBJ1-1): EAGVTQFPSHSVIEKGQTVTLRCDPISGHDNLYWYRRVMGKEIKFLLHFVKESKQDESGMPNNRFLAERTGGTYSTLKVQPAELEDSGVYFCASSQAGDNTEAFFGQGTRLTVV.

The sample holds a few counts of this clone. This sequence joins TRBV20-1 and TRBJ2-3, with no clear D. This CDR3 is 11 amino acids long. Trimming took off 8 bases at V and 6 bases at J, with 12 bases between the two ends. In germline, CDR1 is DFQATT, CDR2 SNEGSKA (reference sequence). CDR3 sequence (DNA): TGCAGTACTTACGGGTTGGATACGCAGTATTTT. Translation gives CSTYGLDTQYF.

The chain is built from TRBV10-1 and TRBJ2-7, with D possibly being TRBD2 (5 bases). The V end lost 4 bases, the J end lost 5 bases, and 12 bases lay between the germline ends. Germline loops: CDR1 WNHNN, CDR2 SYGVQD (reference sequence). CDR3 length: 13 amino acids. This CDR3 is CASSGTGSHEQYF. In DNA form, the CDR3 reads TGCGCCAGCAGTGGAACGGGGAGCCACGAGCAGTACTTC.